Shown below are 12 T cell receptor beta chains from a single sample sequenced in a study of shared clonotypes between healthy human individuals. Measured with immunoSEQ multiplex PCR; TCRdb has only the in-frame clones, and not every one. The data show approximately 710,000 clones, around 91% seen once. The specimen was memory CD8+ T cells from PBMCs. Subset indicated: CD45RO+ cells pooled with CCR7-negative TemRA cells. The receptor set was obtained from a young man in good health. Some clones in this sample may be carry-over from other donors' samples.

This rearrangement joins TRBV29-1 to TRBJ2-1, with 11 nucleotides matching TRBD2. V lost 5 bases and J lost 6; bases outside the gene matches: 3. Germline loops: CDR1 SQVTM, CDR2 ANQGSEA. The CDR3 sequence is 13 residues long. The DNA of the CDR3 is TGCAGCGTTCGGCTAGCGGGAGGCAATGAGCAGTTCTTC. Amino acids: CSVRLAGGNEQFF.

This chain joins TRBV5-6 and TRBJ2-7, with D perhaps matching TRBD2 (5 bases). CDR1 SGHDT and CDR2 YYEEEE come from the germline V gene. V shed 9 bases and J shed 0 bases, with 16 bases lying between them. This CDR3 comprises 14 residues. In DNA form, the CDR3 reads TGTGCCACCACCGTCGGGGAGAGCTCCTACGAGCAGTACTTC. The encoded protein is CATTVGESSYEQYF.

The chain employs TRBV4-3 and TRBJ2-3; 9 bases agree with TRBD2. The trim removed 1 base at V and 0 bases at J, leaving 8 bases unmatched. The CDR3 extends over 18 amino acids. CDR1 and CDR2 (germline): LGHNA, YSLEER. The CDR3 here is CASSQGISTSGSTDTQYF. The CDR3 DNA reads as TGCGCCAGCAGCCAAGGCATTTCGACTAGCGGAAGCACAGATACGCAGTATTTT.

The V call is TRBV27, the J call TRBJ2-3, with D possibly being TRBD2 (6 bases). The V gene lost 8 bases and the J gene lost 3 bases, with 15 bases spanning the gap. The CDR3 sequence is 14 residues long. CDR1 MNHEY and CDR2 SMNVEV come from the germline V gene (reference sequence). CDR3 amino acids: CASSFGGITDTQYF. The DNA for the CDR3 is TGTGCCAGCTCATTCGGGGGAATAACAGATACGCAGTATTTT.

This chain links TRBV7-6 with TRBJ2-2; 13 bases are a match to TRBD2. CDR1 and CDR2 (germline): SGHVS, FNYEAQ. The trim removed 3 bases at V and 8 bases at J, leaving 9 bases unmatched. CDR3 length equals 17 residues. CDR3 loop: CASSFNGLAGVGGELFF. CDR3 DNA: TGTGCCAGCAGCTTTAACGGACTAGCGGGGGTCGGAGGGGAGCTGTTTTTT.

The rearrangement uses TRBV9 and TRBJ2-6; 8 bases are shared with TRBD1. The CDR3 covers 17 residues. Germline V CDR1 and CDR2: SGDLS, YYNGEE. J was trimmed by 0 bases and V by 4 bases; bases with no gene match: 6. CDR3 region: CASSTRGPNSGANVLTF. The CDR3 DNA sequence: TGTGCCAGCAGCACCAGGGGGCCCAACTCTGGGGCCAACGTCCTGACTTTC.

The rearrangement joins TRBV10-1 to TRBJ2-4; the D call may be TRBD1 or TRBD2 (5 bases each). The V and J ends lost 4 bases and 10 bases respectively, with 11 bases between them. Germline loops: CDR1 WNHNN, CDR2 SYGVQD (reference sequence). The CDR3 runs 12 residues. The CDR3 here is CASSVSEGIQYF. DNA of the CDR3: TGCGCCAGCAGTGTTTCCGAGGGGATTCAGTACTTC.

This clone has only one observation. The chain carries TRBV6-5 and TRBJ1-5; 9 nucleotides align to TRBD1. J was trimmed by 4 bases and V by 5 bases; bases with no gene match: 6. Germline CDR1 and CDR2: MNHEY and SVGAGI. The CDR3 contains 15 residues. CDR3 residues: CASSRTGGRNQPQHF. The CDR3 bases are TGTGCCAGCAGTCGAACAGGGGGCCGGAATCAGCCCCAGCATTTT.

For the CDR3, the DNA is TGCGCCAGCACAGCTGGGGGCACTGAAGCTTTCTTT. Amino acids: CASTAGGTEAFF. The rearrangement joins TRBV5-1 to TRBJ1-1, with TRBD1 as a possible D gene (5 bases). The V gene lost 6 bases and the J gene lost 4 bases, with 10 bases spanning the gap. This CDR3 contains 12 residues. Germline CDR1 is SGHRS and CDR2 is YFSETQ.

This clone was recorded once. The V and J genes are TRBV5-6 and TRBJ2-2, with 10 bases lining up with TRBD1. The J segment lost 7 bases and the V segment lost 4 bases, leaving 7 bases of the junction unmatched. Per germline, CDR1 SGHDT and CDR2 YYEEEE. The CDR3 spans 15 residues. The CDR3 region is CASSATGGVFGELFF. The CDR3 DNA sequence: TGTGCCAGCAGCGCGACAGGGGGCGTTTTCGGGGAGCTGTTTTTT.

V and J are TRBV4-2 and TRBJ1-2; D gene uncertain. CDR1 is LGHNA and CDR2 is YNFKEQ in the germline V gene. V was trimmed by 0 bases and J by 7 bases, leaving 12 bases between them. The length of the CDR3 is 14 residues. The CDR3 reads CASSQDRATLGYTF. For the CDR3, the DNA is TGTGCCAGCAGCCAAGACAGAGCAACGCTTGGCTACACCTTC.

This clone has only a few counts. This chain joins TRBV19 and TRBJ2-3, with 7 bases matching TRBD2. CDR3 length equals 17 residues. J was trimmed by 5 bases and V by 9 bases; bases with no gene match: 20. CDR1 and CDR2 (germline): LNHDA, SQIVND (reference sequence). CDR3 sequence reads: CASKPRLAAEGIDTQYF. The CDR3 DNA is TGTGCCAGCAAACCACGCCTAGCGGCAGAAGGTATAGATACGCAGTATTTT.